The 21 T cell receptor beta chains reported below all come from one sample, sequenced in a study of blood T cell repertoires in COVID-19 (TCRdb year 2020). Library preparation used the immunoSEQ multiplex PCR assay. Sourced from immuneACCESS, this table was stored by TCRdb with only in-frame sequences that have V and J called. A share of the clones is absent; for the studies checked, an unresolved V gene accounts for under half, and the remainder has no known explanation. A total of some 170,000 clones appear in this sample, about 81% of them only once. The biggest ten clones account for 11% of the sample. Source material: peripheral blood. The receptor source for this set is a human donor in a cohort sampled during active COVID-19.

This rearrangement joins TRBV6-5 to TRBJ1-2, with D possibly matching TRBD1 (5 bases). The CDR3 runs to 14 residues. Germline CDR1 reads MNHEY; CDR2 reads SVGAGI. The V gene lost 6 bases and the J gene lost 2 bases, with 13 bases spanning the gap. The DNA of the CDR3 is TGTGCCAGCAGCCCAGGGCCTTCGAACTATGGCTACACCTTC. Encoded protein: CASSPGPSNYGYTF.

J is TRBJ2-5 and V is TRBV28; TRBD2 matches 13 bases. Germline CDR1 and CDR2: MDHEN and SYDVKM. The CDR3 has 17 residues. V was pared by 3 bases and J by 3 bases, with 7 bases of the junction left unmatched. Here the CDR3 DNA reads TGTGCCAGCAGTTTTCTCCGGACTAGCGGGGGTGAAGAGACCCAGTACTTC. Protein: CASSFLRTSGGEETQYF.

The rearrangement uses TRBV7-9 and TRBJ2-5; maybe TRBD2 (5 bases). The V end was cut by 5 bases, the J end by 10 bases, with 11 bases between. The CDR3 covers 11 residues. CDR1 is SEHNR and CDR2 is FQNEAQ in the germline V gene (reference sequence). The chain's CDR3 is CASSPGVVQYF. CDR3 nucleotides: TGTGCCAGCAGCCCCGGGGTGGTCCAGTACTTC.

CDR3 amino acids: CASSLRQGTGELFF. The DNA of the CDR3 is TGTGCCAGCAGCTTAAGACAGGGCACCGGGGAGCTGTTTTTT. This rearrangement joins TRBV11-2 to TRBJ2-2; 7 bases fit TRBD1. CDR1 and CDR2 from the germline V gene are SGHAT and FQNNGV. There are 14 residues in the CDR3. The J segment lost 4 bases and the V segment lost 2 bases, leaving 1 base of the junction unmatched.

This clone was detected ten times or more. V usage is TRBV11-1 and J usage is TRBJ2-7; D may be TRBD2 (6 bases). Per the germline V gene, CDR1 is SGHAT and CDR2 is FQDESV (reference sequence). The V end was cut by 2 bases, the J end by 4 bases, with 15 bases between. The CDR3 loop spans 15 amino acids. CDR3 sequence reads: CASSLSPGRQYEQYF. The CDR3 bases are TGTGCCAGCAGCTTAAGCCCAGGGAGGCAGTACGAGCAGTACTTC.

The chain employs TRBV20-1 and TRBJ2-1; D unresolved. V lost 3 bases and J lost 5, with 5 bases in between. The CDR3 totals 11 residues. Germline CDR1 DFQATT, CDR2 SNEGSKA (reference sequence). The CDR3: CSASTNNEQFF. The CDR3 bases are TGCAGTGCTAGTACTAACAATGAGCAGTTCTTC.

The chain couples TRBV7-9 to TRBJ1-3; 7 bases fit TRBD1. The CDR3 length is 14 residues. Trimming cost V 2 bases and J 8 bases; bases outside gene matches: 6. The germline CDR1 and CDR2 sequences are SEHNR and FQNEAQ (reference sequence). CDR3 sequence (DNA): TGTGCCAGCAGCTTAAGACAGGGAGTGGACACCATATATTTT. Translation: CASSLRQGVDTIYF. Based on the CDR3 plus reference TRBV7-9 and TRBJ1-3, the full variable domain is DTGVSQNPRHKITKRGQNVTFRCDPISEHNRLYWYRQTLGQGPEFLTYFQNEAQLEKSRLLSDRFSAERPKGSFSTLEIQRTEQGDSAMYLCASSLRQGVDTIYFGEGSWLTVV.

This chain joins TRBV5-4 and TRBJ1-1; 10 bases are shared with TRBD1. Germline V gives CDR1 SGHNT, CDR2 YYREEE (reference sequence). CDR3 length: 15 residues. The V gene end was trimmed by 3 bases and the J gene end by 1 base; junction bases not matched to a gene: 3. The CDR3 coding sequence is TGTGCCAGCAGCTGGGGGACAGGGGCGAACACTGAAGCTTTCTTT. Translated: CASSWGTGANTEAFF.

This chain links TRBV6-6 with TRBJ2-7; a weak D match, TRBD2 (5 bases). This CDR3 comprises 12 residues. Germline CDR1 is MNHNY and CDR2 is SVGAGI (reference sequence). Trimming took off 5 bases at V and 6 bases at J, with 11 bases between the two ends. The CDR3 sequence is CASSEGPREQYF. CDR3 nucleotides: TGTGCCAGCAGTGAGGGCCCGCGCGAGCAGTACTTC.

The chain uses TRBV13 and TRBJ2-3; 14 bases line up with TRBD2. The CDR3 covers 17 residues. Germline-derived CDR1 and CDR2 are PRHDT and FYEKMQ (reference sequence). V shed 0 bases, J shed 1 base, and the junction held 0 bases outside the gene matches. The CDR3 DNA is TGTGCCAGCAGCTTAGGGACTAGCGGGGGGGGCACAGATACGCAGTATTTT. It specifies CASSLGTSGGGTDTQYF.

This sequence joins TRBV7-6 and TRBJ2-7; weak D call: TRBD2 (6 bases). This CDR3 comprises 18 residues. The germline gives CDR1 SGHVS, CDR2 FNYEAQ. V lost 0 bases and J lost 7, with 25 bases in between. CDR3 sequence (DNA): TGTGCCAGCAGCTTAGCTTACCCAGGAGGGCCGACTGTTTGGGAGCAGTACTTC. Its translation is CASSLAYPGGPTVWEQYF.

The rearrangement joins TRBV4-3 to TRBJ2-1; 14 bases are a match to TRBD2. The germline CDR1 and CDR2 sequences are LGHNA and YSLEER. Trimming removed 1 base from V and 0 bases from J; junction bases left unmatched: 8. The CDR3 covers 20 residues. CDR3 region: CASSQGGLAGGRSSYNEQFF. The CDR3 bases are TGCGCCAGCAGCCAAGGTGGACTAGCGGGAGGACGGAGCTCCTACAATGAGCAGTTCTTC.

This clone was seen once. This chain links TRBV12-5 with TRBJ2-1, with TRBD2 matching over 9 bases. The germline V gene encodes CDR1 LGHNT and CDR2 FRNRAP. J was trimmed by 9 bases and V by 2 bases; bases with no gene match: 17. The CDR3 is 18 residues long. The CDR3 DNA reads TGTGCTAGTGGTTTGATTATGTCTAGCGGGGTTAGGGGAGTTGAGCAGTTCTTC. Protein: CASGLIMSSGVRGVEQFF. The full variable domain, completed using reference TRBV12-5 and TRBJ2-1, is DARVTQTPRHKVTEMGQEVTMRCQPILGHNTVFWYRQTMMQGLELLAYFRNRAPLDDSGMPKDRFSAEMPDATLATLKIQPSEPRDSAVYFCASGLIMSSGVRGVEQFFGPGTRLTVL.

The DNA for the CDR3 is TGTGCCAGCAGCTGGCCGGAGGTACGCACAGATACGCAGTATTTT. Translating it yields CASSWPEVRTDTQYF. The chain employs TRBV11-2 and TRBJ2-3; perhaps TRBD2 as D (5 bases). Trimming removed 4 bases at V and 1 base at J, with 12 bases between. Germline CDR1 and CDR2: SGHAT and FQNNGV. The CDR3 totals 15 residues.

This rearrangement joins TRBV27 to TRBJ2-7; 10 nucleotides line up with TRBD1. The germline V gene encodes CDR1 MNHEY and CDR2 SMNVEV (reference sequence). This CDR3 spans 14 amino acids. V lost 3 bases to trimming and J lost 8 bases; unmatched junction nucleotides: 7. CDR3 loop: CASSFWDRGLQQYF. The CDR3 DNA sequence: TGTGCCAGCAGTTTCTGGGACAGGGGCCTACAGCAGTACTTC.

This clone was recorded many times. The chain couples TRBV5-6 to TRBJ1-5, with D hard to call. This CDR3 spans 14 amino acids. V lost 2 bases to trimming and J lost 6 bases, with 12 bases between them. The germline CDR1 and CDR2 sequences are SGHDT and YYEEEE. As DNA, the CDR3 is TGTGCCAGCAGCTTAATCGGGGTCACTCAGCCCCAGCATTTT. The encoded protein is CASSLIGVTQPQHF.

CDR3 nucleotides: TGTGCCAGTAGTACCCGGTTGGGAGCGGGACGGACAGATACGCAGTATTTT. It codes for CASSTRLGAGRTDTQYF. The chain couples TRBV19 to TRBJ2-3; TRBD2 matches at 7 bases. After removal of 4 bases from V and 3 bases from J, the junction contained 13 bases not matched to a gene. The germline gives CDR1 LNHDA, CDR2 SQIVND (reference sequence). The CDR3 has 17 residues.

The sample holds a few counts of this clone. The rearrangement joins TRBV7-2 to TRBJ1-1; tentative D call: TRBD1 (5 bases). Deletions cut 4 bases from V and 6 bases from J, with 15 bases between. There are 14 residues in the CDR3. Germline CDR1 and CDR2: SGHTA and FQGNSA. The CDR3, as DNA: TGTGCCAGCAGCTCCTCATGGGGGGAGGCTGAAGCTTTCTTT. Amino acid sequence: CASSSSWGEAEAFF.

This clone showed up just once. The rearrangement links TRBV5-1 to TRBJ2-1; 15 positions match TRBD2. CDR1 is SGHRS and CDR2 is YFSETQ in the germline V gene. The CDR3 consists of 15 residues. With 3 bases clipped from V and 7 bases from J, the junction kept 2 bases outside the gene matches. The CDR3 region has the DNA TGCGCCAGCAGCTCGGGGACTAGCGGGAGGAATGAGCAGTTCTTC. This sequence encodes CASSSGTSGRNEQFF.

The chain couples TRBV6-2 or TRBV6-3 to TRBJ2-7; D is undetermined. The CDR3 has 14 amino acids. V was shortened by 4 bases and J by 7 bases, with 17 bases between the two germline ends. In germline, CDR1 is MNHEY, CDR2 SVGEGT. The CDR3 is CASSSVEFRWEQYF. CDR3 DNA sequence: TGTGCCAGCAGTTCGGTTGAATTCCGGTGGGAGCAGTACTTC.

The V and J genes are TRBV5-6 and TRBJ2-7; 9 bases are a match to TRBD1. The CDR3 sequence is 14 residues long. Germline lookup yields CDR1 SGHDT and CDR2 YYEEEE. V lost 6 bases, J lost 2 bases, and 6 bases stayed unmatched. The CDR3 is CASNGQGNPYEQYF. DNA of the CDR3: TGTGCCAGCAACGGACAGGGGAACCCCTACGAGCAGTACTTC.